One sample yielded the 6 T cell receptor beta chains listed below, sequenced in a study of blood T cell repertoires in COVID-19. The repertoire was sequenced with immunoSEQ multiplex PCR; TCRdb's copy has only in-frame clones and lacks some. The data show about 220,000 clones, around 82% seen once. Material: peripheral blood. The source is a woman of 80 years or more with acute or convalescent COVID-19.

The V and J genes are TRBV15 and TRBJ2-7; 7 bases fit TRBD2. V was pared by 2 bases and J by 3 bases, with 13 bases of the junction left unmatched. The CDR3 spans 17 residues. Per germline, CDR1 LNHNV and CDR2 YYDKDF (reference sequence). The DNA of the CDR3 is TGTGCCACCAGCAGACCCCCGGGACCCCGGGGGGTCTACGAGCAGTACTTC. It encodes CATSRPPGPRGVYEQYF.

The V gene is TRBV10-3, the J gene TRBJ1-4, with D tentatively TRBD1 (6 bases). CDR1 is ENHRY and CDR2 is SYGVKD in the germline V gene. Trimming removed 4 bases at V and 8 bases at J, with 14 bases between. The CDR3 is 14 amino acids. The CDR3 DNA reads TGTGCCATCAGTGGAGGGGCAGGGGTGGAAAAACTGTTTTTT. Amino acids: CAISGGAGVEKLFF.

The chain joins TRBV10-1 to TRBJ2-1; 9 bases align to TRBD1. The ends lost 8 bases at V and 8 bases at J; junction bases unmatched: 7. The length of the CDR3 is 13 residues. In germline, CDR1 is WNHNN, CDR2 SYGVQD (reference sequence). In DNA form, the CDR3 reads TGCGCCAGCCCCGGACAGGGGATACATGAGCAGTTCTTC. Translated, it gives CASPGQGIHEQFF.

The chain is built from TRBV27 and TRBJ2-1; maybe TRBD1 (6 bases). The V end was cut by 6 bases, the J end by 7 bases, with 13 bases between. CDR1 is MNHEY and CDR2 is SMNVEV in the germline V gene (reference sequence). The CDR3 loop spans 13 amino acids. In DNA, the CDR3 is TGTGCCAGCAGAACGAATACAGGGAATGAGCAGTTCTTC. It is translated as CASRTNTGNEQFF.

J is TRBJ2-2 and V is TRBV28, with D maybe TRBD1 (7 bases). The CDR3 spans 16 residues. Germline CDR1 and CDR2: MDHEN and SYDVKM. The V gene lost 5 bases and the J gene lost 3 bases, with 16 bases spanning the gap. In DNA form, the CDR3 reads TGTGCCAGCAGTCCCCCAGGGGGGAGTGACACCGGGGAGCTGTTTTTT. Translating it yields CASSPPGGSDTGELFF.

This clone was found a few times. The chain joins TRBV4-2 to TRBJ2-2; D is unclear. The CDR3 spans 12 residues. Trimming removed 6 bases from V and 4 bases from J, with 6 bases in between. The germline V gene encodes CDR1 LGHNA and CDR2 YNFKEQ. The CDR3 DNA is TGTGCCAGCAGTCGTCTCACCGGGGAGCTGTTTTTT. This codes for CASSRLTGELFF.